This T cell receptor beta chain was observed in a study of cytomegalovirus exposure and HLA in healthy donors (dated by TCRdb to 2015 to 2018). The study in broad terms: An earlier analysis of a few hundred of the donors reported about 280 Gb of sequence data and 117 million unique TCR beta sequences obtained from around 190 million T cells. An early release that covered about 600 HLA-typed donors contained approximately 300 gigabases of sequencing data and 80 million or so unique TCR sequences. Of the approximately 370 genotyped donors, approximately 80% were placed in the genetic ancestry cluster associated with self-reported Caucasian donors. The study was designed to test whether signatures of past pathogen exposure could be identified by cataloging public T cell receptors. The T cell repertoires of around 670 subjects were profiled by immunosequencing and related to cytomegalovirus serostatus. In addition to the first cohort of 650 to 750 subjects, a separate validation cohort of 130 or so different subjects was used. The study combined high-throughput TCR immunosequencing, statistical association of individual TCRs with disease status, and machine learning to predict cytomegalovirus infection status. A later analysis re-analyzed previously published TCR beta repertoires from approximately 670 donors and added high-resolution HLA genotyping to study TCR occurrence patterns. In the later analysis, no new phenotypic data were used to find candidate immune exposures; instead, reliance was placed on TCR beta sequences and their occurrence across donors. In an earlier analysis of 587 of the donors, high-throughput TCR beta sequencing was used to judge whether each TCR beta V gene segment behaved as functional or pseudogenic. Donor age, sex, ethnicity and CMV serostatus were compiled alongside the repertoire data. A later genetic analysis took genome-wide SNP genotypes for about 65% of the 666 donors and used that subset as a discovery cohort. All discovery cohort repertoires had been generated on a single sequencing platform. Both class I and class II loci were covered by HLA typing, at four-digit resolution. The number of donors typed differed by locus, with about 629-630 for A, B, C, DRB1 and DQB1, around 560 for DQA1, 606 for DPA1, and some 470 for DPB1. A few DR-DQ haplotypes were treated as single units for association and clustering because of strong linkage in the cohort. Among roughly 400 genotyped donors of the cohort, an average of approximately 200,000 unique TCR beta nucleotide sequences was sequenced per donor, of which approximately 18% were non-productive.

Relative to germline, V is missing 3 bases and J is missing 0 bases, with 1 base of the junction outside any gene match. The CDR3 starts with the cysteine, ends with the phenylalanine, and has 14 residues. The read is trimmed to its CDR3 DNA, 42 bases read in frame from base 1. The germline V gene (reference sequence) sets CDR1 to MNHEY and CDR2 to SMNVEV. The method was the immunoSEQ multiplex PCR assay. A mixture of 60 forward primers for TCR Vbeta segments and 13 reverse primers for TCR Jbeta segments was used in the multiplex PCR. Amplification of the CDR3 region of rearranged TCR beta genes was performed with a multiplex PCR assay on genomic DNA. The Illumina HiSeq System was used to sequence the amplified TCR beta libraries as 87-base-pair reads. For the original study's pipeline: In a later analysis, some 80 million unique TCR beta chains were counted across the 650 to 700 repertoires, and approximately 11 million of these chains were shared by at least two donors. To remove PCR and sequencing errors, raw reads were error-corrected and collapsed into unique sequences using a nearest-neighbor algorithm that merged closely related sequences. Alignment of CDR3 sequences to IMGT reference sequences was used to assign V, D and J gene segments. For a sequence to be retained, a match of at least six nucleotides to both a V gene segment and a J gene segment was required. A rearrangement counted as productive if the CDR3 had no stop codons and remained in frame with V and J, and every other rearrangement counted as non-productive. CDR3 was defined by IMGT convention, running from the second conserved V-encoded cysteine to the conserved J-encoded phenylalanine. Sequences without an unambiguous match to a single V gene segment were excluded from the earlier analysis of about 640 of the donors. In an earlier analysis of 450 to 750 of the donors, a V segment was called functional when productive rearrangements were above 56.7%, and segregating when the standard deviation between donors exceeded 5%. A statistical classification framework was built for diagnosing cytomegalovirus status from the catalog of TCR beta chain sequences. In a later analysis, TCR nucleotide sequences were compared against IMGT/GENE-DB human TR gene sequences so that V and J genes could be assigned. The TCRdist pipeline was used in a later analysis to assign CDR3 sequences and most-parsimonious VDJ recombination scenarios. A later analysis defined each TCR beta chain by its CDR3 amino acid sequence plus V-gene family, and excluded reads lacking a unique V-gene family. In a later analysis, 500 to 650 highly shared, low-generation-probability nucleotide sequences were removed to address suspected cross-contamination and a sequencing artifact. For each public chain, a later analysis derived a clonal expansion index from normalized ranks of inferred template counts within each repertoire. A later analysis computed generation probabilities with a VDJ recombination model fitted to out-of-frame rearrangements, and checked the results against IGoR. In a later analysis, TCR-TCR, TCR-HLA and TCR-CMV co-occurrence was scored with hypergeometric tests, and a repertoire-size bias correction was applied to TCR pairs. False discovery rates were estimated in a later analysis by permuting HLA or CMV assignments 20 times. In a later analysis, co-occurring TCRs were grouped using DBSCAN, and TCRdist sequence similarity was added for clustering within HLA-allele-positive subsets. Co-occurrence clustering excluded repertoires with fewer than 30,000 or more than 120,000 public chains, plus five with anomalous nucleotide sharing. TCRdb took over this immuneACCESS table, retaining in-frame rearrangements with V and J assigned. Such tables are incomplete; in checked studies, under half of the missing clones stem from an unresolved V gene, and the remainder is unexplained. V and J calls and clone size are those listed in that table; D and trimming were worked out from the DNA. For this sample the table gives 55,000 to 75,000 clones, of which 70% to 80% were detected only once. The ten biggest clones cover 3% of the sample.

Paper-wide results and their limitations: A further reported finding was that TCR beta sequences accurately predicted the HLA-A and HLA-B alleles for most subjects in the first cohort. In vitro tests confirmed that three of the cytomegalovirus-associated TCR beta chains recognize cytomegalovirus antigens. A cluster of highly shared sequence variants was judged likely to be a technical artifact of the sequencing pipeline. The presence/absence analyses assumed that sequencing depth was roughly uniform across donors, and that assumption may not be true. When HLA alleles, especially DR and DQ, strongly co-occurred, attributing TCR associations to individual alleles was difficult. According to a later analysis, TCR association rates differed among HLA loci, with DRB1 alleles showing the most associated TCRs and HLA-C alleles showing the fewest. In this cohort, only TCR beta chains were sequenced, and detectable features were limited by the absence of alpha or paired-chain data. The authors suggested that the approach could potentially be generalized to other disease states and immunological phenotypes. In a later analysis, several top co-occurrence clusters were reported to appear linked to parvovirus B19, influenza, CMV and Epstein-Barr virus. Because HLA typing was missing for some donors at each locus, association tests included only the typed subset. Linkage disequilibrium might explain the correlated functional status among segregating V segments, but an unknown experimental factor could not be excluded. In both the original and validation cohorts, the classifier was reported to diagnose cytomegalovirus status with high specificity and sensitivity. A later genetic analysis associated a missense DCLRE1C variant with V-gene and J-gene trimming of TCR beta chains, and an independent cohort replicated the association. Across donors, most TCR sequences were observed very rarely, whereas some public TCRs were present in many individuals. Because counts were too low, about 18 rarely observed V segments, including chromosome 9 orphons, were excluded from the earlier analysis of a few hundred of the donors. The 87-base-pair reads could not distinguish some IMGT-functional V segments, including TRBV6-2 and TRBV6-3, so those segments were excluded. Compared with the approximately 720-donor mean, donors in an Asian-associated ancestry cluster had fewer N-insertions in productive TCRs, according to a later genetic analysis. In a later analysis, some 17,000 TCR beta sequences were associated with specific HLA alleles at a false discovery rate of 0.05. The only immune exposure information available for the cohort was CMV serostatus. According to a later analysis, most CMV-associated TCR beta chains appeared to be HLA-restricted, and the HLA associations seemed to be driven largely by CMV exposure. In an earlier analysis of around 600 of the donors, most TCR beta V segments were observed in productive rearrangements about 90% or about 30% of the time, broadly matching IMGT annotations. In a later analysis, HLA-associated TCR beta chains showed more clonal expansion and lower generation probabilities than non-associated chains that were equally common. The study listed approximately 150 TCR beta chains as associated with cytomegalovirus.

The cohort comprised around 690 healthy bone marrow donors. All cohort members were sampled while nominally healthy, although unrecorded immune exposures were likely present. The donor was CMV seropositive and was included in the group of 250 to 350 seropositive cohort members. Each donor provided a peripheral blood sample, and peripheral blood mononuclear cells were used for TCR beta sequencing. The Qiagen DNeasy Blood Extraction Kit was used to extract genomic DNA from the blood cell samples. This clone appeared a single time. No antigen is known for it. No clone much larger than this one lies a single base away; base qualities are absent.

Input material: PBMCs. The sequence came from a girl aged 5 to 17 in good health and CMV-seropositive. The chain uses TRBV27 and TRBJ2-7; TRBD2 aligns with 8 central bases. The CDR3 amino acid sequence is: CASSFSGNSYEQYF. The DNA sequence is TGTGCCAGCAGTTTTAGCGGGAACTCCTACGAGCAGTACTTC.